One and the same sample provided the 22 T cell receptor beta chains below, sequenced in a study of blood T cell repertoires in COVID-19. Repertoires were generated with immunoSEQ multiplex PCR, while TCRdb's copy carries only in-frame clones and drops some. The table has around 150,000 clones, 82% seen once; the top ten hold around 7%. What was sequenced was peripheral blood. The receptors shown here come from a middle-aged woman with COVID-19, enrolled during active disease.

This clone was observed once. This chain connects TRBV19 to TRBJ1-5; 8 nucleotides agree with TRBD1. Germline CDR1 is LNHDA and CDR2 is SQIVND (reference sequence). The CDR3 extends over 16 amino acids. Trimming took 5 bases from V and 0 from J; bases not matched to a gene: 6. The chain's CDR3 is CASSVQGEYSNQPQHF. The CDR3 DNA follows: TGTGCCAGTAGTGTACAGGGGGAGTATAGCAATCAGCCCCAGCATTTT.

Worth noting for this clone: This sample includes further DNA sequences coding for the same CDR3. The chain carries TRBV9 and TRBJ1-2; 8 bases match TRBD1. Germline V gene data show CDR1 as SGDLS and CDR2 as YYNGEE. V lost 0 bases to trimming and J lost 5 bases; unmatched junction nucleotides: 0. The CDR3 extends over 13 amino acids. CDR3 DNA sequence: TGTGCCAGCAGCGTAGGACAGGGGTATGGCTACACCTTC. Amino acid sequence: CASSVGQGYGYTF.

V and J are TRBV4-1 and TRBJ2-7, with D possibly TRBD1 on 7 matching bases. The germline V and J ends were trimmed by 2 bases and 4 bases, with 18 bases remaining between them. Germline V gene lookup returns CDR1 MGHRA and CDR2 YSYEKL. This CDR3 has 16 amino acids. This chain's CDR3 is CASSQRMTGTLYEQYF. The CDR3 DNA follows: TGCGCCAGCAGCCAAAGGATGACAGGGACTCTATACGAGCAGTACTTC.

The chain employs TRBV18 and TRBJ1-1; 8 bases map to TRBD1. The CDR3 totals 16 residues. Germline V lookup: CDR1 KGHSH, CDR2 LQKENI. The V and J ends lost 3 bases and 6 bases, in that order; junction bases with no gene match: 12. DNA for the CDR3: TGTGCCAGCTCACCCCCCGGGACAGGAAGATTGGCTGAAGCTTTCTTT. Translating gives CASSPPGTGRLAEAFF.

The chain carries TRBV15 and TRBJ1-1; TRBD1 matches 7 bases. Germline trimming cut 1 base from V and 0 bases from J; bases unmatched to any gene: 2. Germline V gene sequence: CDR1 LNHNV, CDR2 YYDKDF (reference sequence). The length of the CDR3 is 15 residues. The CDR3: CATSRGGGLNTEAFF. In DNA form, the CDR3 reads TGTGCCACCAGCAGAGGAGGGGGCCTGAACACTGAAGCTTTCTTT. The whole variable domain, filled in from reference TRBV15 and TRBJ1-1, reads DAMVIQNPRYQVTQFGKPVTLSCSQTLNHNVMYWYQQKSSQAPKLLFHYYDKDFNNEADTPDNFQSRRPNTSFCFLDIRSPGLGDTAMYLCATSRGGGLNTEAFFGQGTRLTVV.

This chain uses TRBV6-4 with TRBJ2-4; the match to TRBD2 covers 7 bases. V lost 6 bases, J lost 0 bases, and 20 bases stayed unmatched. This CDR3 has 20 residues. CDR1 and CDR2 (germline): MRHNA, SNTAGT. DNA of the CDR3: TGTGCCAGCAGGCACTGCCGGGACTACCTAATTAACCTAGCCAAAAACATTCAGTACTTC. Its translation is CASRHCRDYLINLAKNIQYF.

The chain recombines TRBV6-6 with TRBJ1-1; D unresolved. The CDR3 extends over 10 amino acids. Germline values: CDR1 MNHNY, CDR2 SVGAGI (reference sequence). With 5 bases removed from V and 12 bases from J, the gap between germline ends came to 10 bases. The CDR3 sequence is CASSEARTFF. The CDR3 DNA sequence: TGTGCCAGCAGTGAGGCAAGGACTTTCTTT.

The chain recombines TRBV27 with TRBJ1-6; TRBD1 matches 8 bases. V shed 0 bases, J shed 10 bases, and the junction held 8 bases outside the gene matches. Germline V gene data show CDR1 as MNHEY and CDR2 as SMNVEV (reference sequence). This CDR3 comprises 16 residues. DNA for the CDR3: TGTGCCAGCAGTTTATCCCCGACAGGGGTAAAATCACCCCTCCACTTT. Encoded protein: CASSLSPTGVKSPLHF.

The CDR3 sequence is CASSSHRDEKLFF. Written as DNA, the CDR3 is TGTGCCAGCAGCTCGCACAGGGATGAAAAACTGTTTTTT. The chain couples TRBV5-5 to TRBJ1-4; D is perhaps TRBD1 (6 bases). This CDR3 region has 13 residues. V was trimmed by 3 bases and J by 6 bases, leaving 9 bases between them. Germline values: CDR1 SGHKS, CDR2 YYEKEE (reference sequence). The full variable domain, completed using reference TRBV5-5 and TRBJ1-4, is DAGVTQSPTHLIKTRGQQVTLRCSPISGHKSVSWYQQVLGQGPQFIFQYYEKEERGRGNFPDRFSARQFPNYSSELNVNALLLGDSALYLCASSSHRDEKLFFGSGTQLSVL.

The rearrangement links TRBV7-2 to TRBJ2-1, with 8 bases that match TRBD2. CDR1 is SGHTA and CDR2 is FQGNSA in the germline V gene. V was clipped by 1 base and J by 6 bases; unmatched bases: 5. The CDR3 contains 15 residues. Here the CDR3 reads CASSLVFSGVNEQFF. The CDR3 nucleotides are TGTGCCAGCAGCTTAGTCTTTAGCGGGGTCAATGAGCAGTTCTTC.

The rearrangement uses TRBV5-1 and TRBJ2-5, with TRBD2 as a possible D gene (6 bases). There are 14 residues in the CDR3. Trimming removed 3 bases from V and 5 bases from J, with 14 bases in between. Germline CDR1 SGHRS, CDR2 YFSETQ. The CDR3 here is CASSWDSGEETQYF. CDR3 sequence (DNA): TGCGCCAGCAGCTGGGACTCCGGGGAGGAGACCCAGTACTTC.

This chain joins TRBV5-1 and TRBJ2-5, with D possibly TRBD1 on 7 matching bases. Germline V gives CDR1 SGHRS, CDR2 YFSETQ. The CDR3 is 17 amino acids. Trimming removed 6 bases from V and 5 bases from J, with 26 bases in between. The CDR3 here is CASTLRAAGSGGETQYF. The DNA of the CDR3 is TGCGCCAGCACCCTTCGGGCCGCCGGGTCAGGGGGGGAGACCCAGTACTTC.

In this sample, this clone turned up a few times. The chain is built from TRBV9 and TRBJ2-1, with TRBD1 matching 8 bases. The CDR3 runs to 16 residues. CDR1 and CDR2 (germline): SGDLS, YYNGEE. Unmatched junction bases numbered 10, after V lost 0 bases and J lost 8 bases. The CDR3 coding sequence is TGTGCCAGCAGCGTAGGACAGGGGTTTAATAGCTATGAGCAGTTCTTC. This codes for CASSVGQGFNSYEQFF.

V gene TRBV3-1 (or the pseudogene TRBV3-2) combines with J gene TRBJ2-2, with TRBD2 matching 7 bases. The CDR3 sequence is 16 residues long. J was trimmed by 4 bases and V by 0 bases; bases with no gene match: 5. Per the germline V gene, CDR1 is LGHDT and CDR2 is YNNKEL (reference sequence). The CDR3: CASSQEKIAGTGELFF. The CDR3 nucleotides are TGTGCCAGCAGCCAAGAGAAGATAGCGGGCACCGGGGAGCTGTTTTTT.

The chain recombines TRBV6-2 or TRBV6-3 with TRBJ1-1; D is uncertain. This CDR3 is 17 amino acids long. CDR1 and CDR2 from the germline V gene are MNHEY and SVGEGT. V was clipped by 2 bases and J by 1 base, with 17 bases between them. The CDR3, as DNA: TGTGCCAGCAGTTACGCTTGGGCAGGTGCCCCGAACACTGAAGCTTTCTTT. This sequence encodes CASSYAWAGAPNTEAFF.

The J gene is TRBJ2-1, the V gene TRBV19; 13 bases align to TRBD2. The CDR3 is made up of 17 amino acids. With V trimmed by 3 bases and J by 10 bases, 12 bases remained unmatched. In germline, CDR1 is LNHDA, CDR2 SQIVND (reference sequence). The CDR3: CASSISSGLAGEGEQFF. In nucleotides, the CDR3 is TGTGCCAGTAGTATCAGTAGTGGACTAGCGGGAGAAGGCGAGCAGTTCTTC.

This sequence joins TRBV6-1 and TRBJ2-1; 7 bases fit TRBD1. J gave up 7 bases and V 4 bases, and 13 bases lay outside the gene matches. Germline CDR1 is MNHNS and CDR2 is SASEGT. The CDR3 is 16 residues long. The chain's CDR3 is CASSGRLDRLLNEQFF. In DNA, the CDR3 is TGTGCCAGCAGTGGGCGTTTGGACAGGCTTCTGAATGAGCAGTTCTTC.

The chain uses TRBV7-3 and TRBJ2-6; 7 nucleotides match TRBD2. The CDR3 runs to 20 residues. CDR1 is SGHTA, CDR2 FQGTGA, per germline. Losses at the gene ends were 4 bases for V and 0 bases for J; bases not matched to a gene: 15. This CDR3 is CASSSRHGGSAFSGANVLTF. Written as DNA, the CDR3 is TGTGCCAGCAGCTCCCGCCATGGCGGGAGTGCCTTCTCTGGGGCCAACGTCCTGACTTTC.

The genes are TRBV11-2 and TRBJ1-6; 7 bases align to TRBD1. From germline, CDR1 is SGHAT and CDR2 FQNNGV. The V segment lost 3 bases and the J segment 8 bases; nucleotides outside the gene matches: 7. This CDR3 is 15 amino acids long. The chain's CDR3 is CASSFRRTGDSPLHF. CDR3 sequence (DNA): TGTGCCAGCAGCTTCCGCCGAACAGGGGATTCACCCCTCCACTTT.

V usage is TRBV4-2 and J usage is TRBJ2-1; 10 bases align to TRBD2. The CDR3 covers 15 residues. Germline V CDR1 and CDR2: LGHNA, YNFKEQ. Germline trimming cut 4 bases from V and 5 bases from J; bases unmatched to any gene: 5. The CDR3 sequence is CASSRRLAGDNEQFF. The CDR3 nucleotides are TGTGCCAGCAGCCGAAGGCTAGCGGGAGACAATGAGCAGTTCTTC.

The CDR3 is CASSMGTVNYGYTF. The DNA of the CDR3 is TGTGCCAGTAGTATGGGGACAGTTAACTATGGCTACACCTTC. The chain combines TRBV19 with TRBJ1-2; 7 bases line up with TRBD1. The V gene end was trimmed by 3 bases and the J gene end by 1 base; junction bases not matched to a gene: 2. There are 14 residues in the CDR3. Germline CDR1 LNHDA, CDR2 SQIVND (reference sequence).

This clone has a handful of counts. This chain uses TRBV10-3 with TRBJ2-1, with 9 nucleotides matching TRBD2. The germline V gene encodes CDR1 ENHRY and CDR2 SYGVKD. Trimming removed 5 bases from V and 8 bases from J; junction bases left unmatched: 7. The CDR3 sequence is 14 residues long. The CDR3 coding sequence is TGTGCCATCAGTCGACTAGCGGTGGGGGATGAGCAGTTCTTC. Translating it yields CAISRLAVGDEQFF.